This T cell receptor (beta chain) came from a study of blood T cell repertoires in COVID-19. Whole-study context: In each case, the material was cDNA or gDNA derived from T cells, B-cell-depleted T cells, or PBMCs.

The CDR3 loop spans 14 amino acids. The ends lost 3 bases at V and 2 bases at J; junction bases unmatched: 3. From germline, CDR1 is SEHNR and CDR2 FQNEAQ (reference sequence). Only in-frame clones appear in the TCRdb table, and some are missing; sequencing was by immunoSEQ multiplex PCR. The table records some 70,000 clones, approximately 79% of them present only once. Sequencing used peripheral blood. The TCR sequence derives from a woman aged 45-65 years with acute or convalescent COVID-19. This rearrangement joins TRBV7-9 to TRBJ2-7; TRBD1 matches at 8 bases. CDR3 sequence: CASSLAGGPYEQYF. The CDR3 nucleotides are TGTGCCAGCAGCTTGGCAGGGGGCCCCTACGAGCAGTACTTC.